Here is one T cell receptor (beta chain) with its context. No antigen is known for it. This sample stems from a study of blood T cells in healthy people across ages. Each sample yielded at least 7 million isolated PBMCs. CDR1 is LGHNT, CDR2 FRNRAP, per germline. This CDR3 has 14 residues. The study's findings and limits: Naive and antigen-experienced cells could not be conclusively compared, given unsorted PBMCs. Significant beta diversity loss was already apparent by age approximately 40, declining roughly linearly. Strong correlation existed between TCR beta diversity and naive T cell percentage.

A second PCR of about 7 to 11 cycles used a sample-barcoded 5' primer and a J-beta primer mix. TCRdb re-called the 5' RACE reads with MiXCR, one entry per CDR3 protein. The data show about 380,000 distinct CDR3 sequences, with about half seen just once and 51% held by the top ten. The sequence derives from a man between 60 and 70 years old in good health. The sequenced sample consisted of blood. The genes are TRBV12-5 and TRBJ2-4, with D perhaps matching TRBD1 (7 bases). The J call may be wrong; the DNA end is better matched by TRBJ2-5. The CDR3 coding sequence is TGTGCTAGTGGTTCGGCGGGACAGTTTGAGACCCAGTACTTC. The encoded protein is CASGSAGQFETQYF.